This TCR beta chain was identified in a study of OX40 agonist ivuxolimab in advanced cancers. On the study more broadly: The patients received agonistic anti-OX40 (CD134) antibody ivuxolimab. In three patients, partial responses were observed, one with hepatocellular carcinoma and two with cutaneous melanoma.

Details on this clone: Its cognate antigen is unknown.

TCRdb keeps only in-frame clones here, not all; method: immunoSEQ multiplex PCR. This sample yields about 60,000 clones, of which roughly nine tenths are seen a single time; roughly an eighth belongs to the top ten. V was pared by 2 bases and J by 2 bases, with 2 bases of the junction left unmatched. Germline lookup yields CDR1 MDHEN and CDR2 SYDVKM. The CDR3 sequence is 15 residues long. General study points: CD4+ and CD8+ T cells in blood underwent clonal expansion by week 6 at 0.1 to 3.0 mg/kg. In the 0.1-3.0 mg/kg groups, partial responders showed among the lowest expansion.

This sequence joins TRBV28 and TRBJ1-4; TRBD1 matches 7 bases. This clonotype was obtained from an adult with an advanced solid tumor such as melanoma, head and neck, liver or kidney cancer. Sequenced material: CD4+ or CD8+ T cells sorted from blood, taken in a trial of the OX40 agonist ivuxolimab. This CDR3 reads CASSLQGGTNEKLFF. The CDR3 DNA reads TGTGCCAGCAGTTTACAGGGGGGGACTAATGAAAAACTGTTTTTT. The variable domain in full, with the rest retrieved from reference TRBV28 and TRBJ1-4, is DVKVTQSSRYLVKRTGEKVFLECVQDMDHENMFWYRQDPGLGLRLIYFSYDVKMKEKGDIPEGYSVSREKKERFSLILESASTNQTSMYLCASSLQGGTNEKLFFGSGTQLSVL.